This T cell receptor beta chain comes out of a study of cytomegalovirus exposure and HLA in healthy donors. The V gene lost 4 bases and the J gene lost 0 bases, with 14 bases spanning the gap. Germline V CDR1 and CDR2: SGHRS, YFSETQ. The CDR3 runs to 15 residues. TCRdb's copy holds only in-frame clones and misses some; the assay was immunoSEQ multiplex PCR. The table lists hundreds of thousands of clones, 87% of them singletons. Sequencing used PBMCs. The receptor was isolated from a woman younger than 35 in good health and CMV-seropositive. V gene TRBV5-1 combines with J gene TRBJ2-7; unclear D gene. The CDR3 loop reads CASSLDRRYSYEQYF. The CDR3 DNA follows: TGCGCCAGCAGCCTGGATCGCAGATACTCCTACGAGCAGTACTTC.